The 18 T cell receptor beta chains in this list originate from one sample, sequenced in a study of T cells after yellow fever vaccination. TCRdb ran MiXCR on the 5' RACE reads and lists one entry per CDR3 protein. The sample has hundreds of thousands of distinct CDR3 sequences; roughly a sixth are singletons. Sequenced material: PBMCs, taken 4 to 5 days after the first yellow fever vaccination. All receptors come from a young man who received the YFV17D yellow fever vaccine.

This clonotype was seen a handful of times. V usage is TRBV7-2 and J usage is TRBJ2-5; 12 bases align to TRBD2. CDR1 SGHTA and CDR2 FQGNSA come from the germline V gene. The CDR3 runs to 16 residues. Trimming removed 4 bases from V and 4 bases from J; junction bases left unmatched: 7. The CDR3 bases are TGTGCCAGCAGCTCTAGGACTAGCGGGGCTCGAGAGACCCAGTACTTC. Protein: CASSSRTSGARETQYF.

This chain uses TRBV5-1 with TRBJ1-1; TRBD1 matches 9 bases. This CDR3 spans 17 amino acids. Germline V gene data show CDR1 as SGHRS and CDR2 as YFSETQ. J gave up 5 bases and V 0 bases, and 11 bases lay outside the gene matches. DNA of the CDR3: TGCGCCAGCAGCTTGGGGGGGACAGGGAATTTTGGAACTGAAGCTTTCTTT. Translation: CASSLGGTGNFGTEAFF.

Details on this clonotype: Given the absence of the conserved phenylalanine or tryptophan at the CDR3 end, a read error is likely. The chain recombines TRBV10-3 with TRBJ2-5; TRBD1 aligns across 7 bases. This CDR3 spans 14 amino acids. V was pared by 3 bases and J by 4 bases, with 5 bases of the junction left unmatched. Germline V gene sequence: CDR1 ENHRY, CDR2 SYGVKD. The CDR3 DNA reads TGTGCCATCAGTGAAACAGGGGTGGGAGAGACCCAGTACTCC. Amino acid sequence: CAISETGVGETQYS.

CDR3 residues: CASSRNGGVTEAFF. In DNA form, the CDR3 reads TGTGCCAGCAGCCGTAATGGAGGAGTGACCGAAGCTTTCTTT. The rearrangement joins TRBV7-6 to TRBJ1-1; D gene unclear. Trimming took off 5 bases at V and 8 bases at J, with 18 bases between the two ends. This CDR3 is built from 14 residues. In germline, CDR1 is SGHVS, CDR2 FNYEAQ.

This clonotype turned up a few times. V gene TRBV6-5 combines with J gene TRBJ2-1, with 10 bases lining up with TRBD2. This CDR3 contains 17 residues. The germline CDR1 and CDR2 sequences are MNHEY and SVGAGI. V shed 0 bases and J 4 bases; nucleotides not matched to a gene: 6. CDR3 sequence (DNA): TGTGCCAGCAGTTACTCGAGGTTAGCGGGGGGTTACAATGAGCAGTTCTTC. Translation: CASSYSRLAGGYNEQFF.

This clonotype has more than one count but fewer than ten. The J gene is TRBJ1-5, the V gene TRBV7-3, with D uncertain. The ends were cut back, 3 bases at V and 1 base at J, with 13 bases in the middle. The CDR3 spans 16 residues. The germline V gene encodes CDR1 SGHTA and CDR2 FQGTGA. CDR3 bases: TGTGCCAGCAGCTTGAAGGGCATCTTGAGCAATCAGCCCCAGCATTTT. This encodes CASSLKGILSNQPQHF.

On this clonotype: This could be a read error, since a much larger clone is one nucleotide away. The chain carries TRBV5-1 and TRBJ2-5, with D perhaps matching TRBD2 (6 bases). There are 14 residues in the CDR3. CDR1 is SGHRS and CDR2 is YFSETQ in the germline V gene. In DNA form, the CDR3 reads TGCGCCAGCAGCCCCGCGCAGAGGGAGGAGATCCAGTACTTC. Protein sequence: CASSPAQREEIQYF.

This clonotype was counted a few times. The CDR3 DNA reads as TGTGCCTGGGGGAAGGGAACCCCCTACGAGCAGTACTTC. Protein: CAWGKGTPYEQYF. The chain recombines TRBV30 with TRBJ2-7; the D is unclear. This CDR3 contains 13 residues. The ends were cut back, 5 bases at V and 2 bases at J, with 13 bases in the middle. Germline CDR1 reads GTSNPN; CDR2 reads SVGIG (reference sequence).

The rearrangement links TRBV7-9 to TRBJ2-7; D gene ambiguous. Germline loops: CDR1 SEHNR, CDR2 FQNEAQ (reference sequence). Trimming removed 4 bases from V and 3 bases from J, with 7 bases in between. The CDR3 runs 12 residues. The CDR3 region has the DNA TGTGCCAGCAGCTCCGACCTCTACGAGCAGTACTTC. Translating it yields CASSSDLYEQYF. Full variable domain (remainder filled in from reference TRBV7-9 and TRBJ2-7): DTGVSQNPRHKITKRGQNVTFRCDPISEHNRLYWYRQTLGQGPEFLTYFQNEAQLEKSRLLSDRFSAERPKGSFSTLEIQRTEQGDSAMYLCASSSDLYEQYFGPGTRLTVT.

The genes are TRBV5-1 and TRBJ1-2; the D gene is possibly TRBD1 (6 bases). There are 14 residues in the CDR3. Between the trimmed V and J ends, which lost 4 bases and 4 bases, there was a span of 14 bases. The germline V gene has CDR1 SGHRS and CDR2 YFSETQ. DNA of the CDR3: TGCGCCAGCAGCGGTGGAGGACAGACCTATGGCTACACCTTC. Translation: CASSGGGQTYGYTF.

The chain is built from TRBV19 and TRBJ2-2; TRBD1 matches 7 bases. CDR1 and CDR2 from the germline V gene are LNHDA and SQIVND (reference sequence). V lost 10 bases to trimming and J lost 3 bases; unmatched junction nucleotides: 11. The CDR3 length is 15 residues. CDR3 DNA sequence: TGTGCCACCAGCCCCGGGGACAGATACACCGGGGAGCTGTTTTTT. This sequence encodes CATSPGDRYTGELFF.

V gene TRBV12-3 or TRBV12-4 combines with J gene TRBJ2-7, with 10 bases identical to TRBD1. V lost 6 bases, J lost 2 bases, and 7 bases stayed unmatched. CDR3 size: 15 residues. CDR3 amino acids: CASSSDRGNTYEQYF. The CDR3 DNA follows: TGTGCCAGCAGCTCGGACAGGGGGAACACCTACGAGCAGTACTTC.

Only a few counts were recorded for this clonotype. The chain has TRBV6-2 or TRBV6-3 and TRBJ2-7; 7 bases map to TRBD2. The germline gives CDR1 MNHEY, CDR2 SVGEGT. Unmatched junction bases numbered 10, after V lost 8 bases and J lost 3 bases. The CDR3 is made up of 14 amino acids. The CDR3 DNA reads TGTGCCAGCCTACGTCAGGGAGGGGTCTACGAGCAGTACTTC. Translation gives CASLRQGGVYEQYF.

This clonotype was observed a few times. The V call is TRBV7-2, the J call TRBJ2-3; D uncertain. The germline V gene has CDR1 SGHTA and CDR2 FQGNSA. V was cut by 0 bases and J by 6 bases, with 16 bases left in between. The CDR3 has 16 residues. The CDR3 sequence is CASSLARDLPVDTQYF. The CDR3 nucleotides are TGTGCCAGCAGCTTAGCGCGAGATTTACCCGTGGATACGCAGTATTTT.

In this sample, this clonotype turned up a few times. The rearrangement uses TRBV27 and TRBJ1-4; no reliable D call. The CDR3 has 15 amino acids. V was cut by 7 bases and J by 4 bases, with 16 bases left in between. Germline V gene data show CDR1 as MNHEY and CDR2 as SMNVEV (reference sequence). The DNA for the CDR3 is TGTGCCAGCACTTCCGCGGCGTCCTTTAATGAAAAACTGTTTTTT. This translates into CASTSAASFNEKLFF. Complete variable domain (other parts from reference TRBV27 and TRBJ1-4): EAQVTQNPRYLITVTGKKLTVTCSQNMNHEYMSWYRQDPGLGLRQIYYSMNVEVTDKGDVPEGYKVSRKEKRNFPLILESPSPNQTSLYFCASTSAASFNEKLFFGSGTQLSVL.

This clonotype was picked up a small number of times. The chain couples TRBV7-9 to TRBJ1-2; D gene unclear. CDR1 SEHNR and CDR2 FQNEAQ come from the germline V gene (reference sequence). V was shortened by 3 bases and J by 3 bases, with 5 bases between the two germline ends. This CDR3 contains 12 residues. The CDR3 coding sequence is TGTGCCAGCAGCTTGAGCGACTATGGCTACACCTTC. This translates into CASSLSDYGYTF.

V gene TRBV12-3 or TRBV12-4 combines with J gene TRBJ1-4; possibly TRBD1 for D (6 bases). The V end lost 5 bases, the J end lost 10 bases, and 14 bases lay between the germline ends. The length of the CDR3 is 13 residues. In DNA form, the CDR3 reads TGTGCCAGCAGTCTCCGAGGGGGGGCAAAACTGTTTTTT. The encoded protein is CASSLRGGAKLFF.

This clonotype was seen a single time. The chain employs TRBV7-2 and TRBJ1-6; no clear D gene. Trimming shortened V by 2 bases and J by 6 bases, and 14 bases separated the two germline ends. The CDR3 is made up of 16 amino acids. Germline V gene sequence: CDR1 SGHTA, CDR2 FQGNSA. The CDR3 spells CASSLQDRGFNSPLHF. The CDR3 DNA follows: TGTGCCAGCAGCTTACAGGACCGAGGGTTTAATTCACCCCTCCACTTT.